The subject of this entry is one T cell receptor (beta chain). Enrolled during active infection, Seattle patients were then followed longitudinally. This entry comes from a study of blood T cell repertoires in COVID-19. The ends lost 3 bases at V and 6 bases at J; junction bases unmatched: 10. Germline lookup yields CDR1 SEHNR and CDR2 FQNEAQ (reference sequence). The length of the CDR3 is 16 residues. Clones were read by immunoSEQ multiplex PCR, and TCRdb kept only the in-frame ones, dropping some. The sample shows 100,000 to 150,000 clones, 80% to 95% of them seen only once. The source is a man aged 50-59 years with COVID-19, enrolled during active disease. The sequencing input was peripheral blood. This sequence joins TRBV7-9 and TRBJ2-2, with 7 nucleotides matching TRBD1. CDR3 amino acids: CASSLGQTGWSGELFF. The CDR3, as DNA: TGTGCCAGCAGCTTGGGCCAGACAGGGTGGTCCGGGGAGCTGTTTTTT.